These 22 T cell receptor beta chains were sequenced from one sample in a study of T cell changes during pregnancy in multiple sclerosis. This table comes from immunoSEQ multiplex PCR, and its TCRdb copy is limited to in-frame clones, with some not included. The sample carries about 85,000 clones, 91% recorded once. The material sequenced was peripheral blood, taken in the first trimester of pregnancy. These receptor sequences come from a female donor with multiple sclerosis, enrolled in a pregnancy study.

The rearrangement links TRBV4-2 to TRBJ2-5, with TRBD2 identical over 10 bases. The V gene's germline CDR1 is LGHNA and CDR2 YNFKEQ. This CDR3 comprises 15 residues. Trimming cost V 2 bases and J 3 bases; bases outside gene matches: 3. Here the CDR3 reads CASSQQGLAEETQYF. CDR3 in DNA: TGTGCCAGCAGCCAACAAGGACTAGCGGAAGAGACCCAGTACTTC.

The V call is TRBV6-1, the J call TRBJ2-7; perhaps TRBD2 as D (5 bases). The V end was cut by 3 bases, the J end by 0 bases, with 9 bases between. The germline V gene encodes CDR1 MNHNS and CDR2 SASEGT. CDR3 length: 14 amino acids. This CDR3 reads CASSEDRDSYEQYF. The CDR3 DNA sequence: TGTGCCAGCAGTGAGGATCGGGACTCCTACGAGCAGTACTTC.

The V and J genes are TRBV4-3 and TRBJ2-6; tentative D call: TRBD2 (5 bases). Germline CDR1 reads LGHNA; CDR2 reads YSLEER. V dropped 6 bases and J dropped 4 bases, with 13 bases sitting between them. CDR3 length equals 15 residues. The CDR3 DNA reads as TGCGCCAGCAGTCTAAGTTGGGAGGGGGCCAACGTCCTGACTTTC. As protein: CASSLSWEGANVLTF.

The J gene is TRBJ1-1, the V gene TRBV18; 7 nucleotides line up with TRBD1. Germline V gene sequence: CDR1 KGHSH, CDR2 LQKENI. V was clipped by 5 bases and J by 1 base; unmatched bases: 7. There are 15 residues in the CDR3. The CDR3 spells CASSKTGLQNTEAFF. CDR3 bases: TGTGCCAGCTCAAAGACAGGGCTACAGAACACTGAAGCTTTCTTT.

This clone has only one observation. V usage is TRBV28 and J usage is TRBJ1-2; D remains ambiguous. Germline CDR1 reads MDHEN; CDR2 reads SYDVKM. This CDR3 region has 15 residues. V lost 3 bases and J 7 bases, leaving 18 bases between the germline ends. This CDR3 is CASSLVHSSVFGYTF. Here the CDR3 DNA reads TGTGCCAGCAGTTTGGTGCACAGTTCGGTCTTTGGCTACACCTTC.

The gene calls are TRBV5-1 and TRBJ2-1; D is possibly TRBD2 (7 bases). The CDR3 consists of 15 residues. The V gene's germline CDR1 is SGHRS and CDR2 YFSETQ. The V gene lost 2 bases and the J gene lost 2 bases, with 11 bases spanning the gap. The CDR3 sequence: CASSFRGGAYNEQFF. The CDR3 coding sequence is TGCGCCAGCAGCTTTCGAGGGGGGGCCTACAATGAGCAGTTCTTC.

The CDR3 DNA sequence: TGTGCCAGCAGTTACCAACAAGCGGGAGTGGGGAATGAGCAGTTCTTC. Protein sequence: CASSYQQAGVGNEQFF. The rearrangement links TRBV6-6 to TRBJ2-1; 8 nucleotides match TRBD2. V gave up 2 bases and J gave up 7 bases; unmatched junction bases: 10. This CDR3 has 16 residues. Per the germline V gene, CDR1 is MNHNY and CDR2 is SVGAGI (reference sequence).

The chain links TRBV15 to TRBJ1-5; a possible D gene is TRBD1 (6 bases). The length of the CDR3 is 15 residues. The germline V gene has CDR1 LNHNV and CDR2 YYDKDF (reference sequence). V shed 4 bases and J shed 6 bases, with 16 bases lying between them. CDR3 loop: CATSTVQGNGQPQHF. CDR3 DNA sequence: TGTGCCACCAGCACGGTACAGGGCAATGGTCAGCCCCAGCATTTT.

The chain uses TRBV7-2 and TRBJ2-7; 10 bases agree with TRBD2. In germline, CDR1 is SGHTA, CDR2 FQGNSA. CDR3 length equals 15 residues. Germline trimming cut 1 base from V and 4 bases from J; bases unmatched to any gene: 4. DNA of the CDR3: TGTGCCAGCAGCTTAGTTATTAGCGGGGGGTACGAGCAGTACTTC. Encoded protein: CASSLVISGGYEQYF.

This chain uses TRBV7-3 with TRBJ2-5; 7 bases agree with TRBD2. V shed 5 bases, J shed 1 base, and the junction held 7 bases outside the gene matches. Per the germline V gene, CDR1 is SGHTA and CDR2 is FQGTGA. This CDR3 contains 15 residues. The CDR3 DNA sequence: TGTGCCAGCAGCCCTGGAACTAGCGCCCAAGAGACCCAGTACTTC. Translated: CASSPGTSAQETQYF.

The chain links TRBV19 to TRBJ1-1; no firm D call. Germline loops: CDR1 LNHDA, CDR2 SQIVND (reference sequence). Trimming pared 4 bases from V and 1 base from J, leaving 7 bases between. This CDR3 has 13 amino acids. CDR3 in DNA: TGTGCCAGTAGTAGAAGACAGAACACTGAAGCTTTCTTT. It codes for CASSRRQNTEAFF.

V usage is TRBV9 and J usage is TRBJ2-1; D is perhaps TRBD2 (6 bases). Germline lookup yields CDR1 SGDLS and CDR2 YYNGEE. Trimming stripped 2 bases from V and 2 bases from J, with 14 bases between. The CDR3 covers 16 residues. The CDR3: CASSVGRASAYNEQFF. Here the CDR3 DNA reads TGTGCCAGCAGCGTTGGCCGGGCTAGCGCCTACAATGAGCAGTTCTTC.

V gene TRBV14 combines with J gene TRBJ1-1; 7 positions match TRBD1. This CDR3 is built from 14 residues. V was pared by 8 bases and J by 1 base, with 7 bases of the junction left unmatched. Germline assignment: CDR1 SGHDN and CDR2 FVKESK. DNA of the CDR3: TGTGCCAGCGGAGACAGGGTAGCGAACACTGAAGCTTTCTTT. This codes for CASGDRVANTEAFF.

This chain joins TRBV27 and TRBJ2-7; 7 nucleotides line up with TRBD2. Germline V gene lookup returns CDR1 MNHEY and CDR2 SMNVEV (reference sequence). This CDR3 contains 14 residues. Unmatched junction bases numbered 5, after V lost 2 bases and J lost 4 bases. The CDR3 loop is CASSLGGDSYEQYF. CDR3 nucleotides: TGTGCCAGCAGTTTAGGGGGGGACTCTTACGAGCAGTACTTC.

This rearrangement joins TRBV5-6 to TRBJ2-1, with TRBD2 matching 9 bases. Trimming removed 6 bases from V and 6 bases from J; junction bases left unmatched: 10. The CDR3 sequence is 15 residues long. Per germline, CDR1 SGHDT and CDR2 YYEEEE. This CDR3 is CASTGLAGVGNEQFF. CDR3 nucleotide sequence: TGTGCCAGCACCGGTTTAGCGGGAGTTGGCAATGAGCAGTTCTTC. The whole variable domain, filled in from reference TRBV5-6 and TRBJ2-1, reads DAGVTQSPTHLIKTRGQQVTLRCSPKSGHDTVSWYQQALGQGPQFIFQYYEEEERQRGNFPDRFSGHQFPNYSSELNVNALLLGDSALYLCASTGLAGVGNEQFFGPGTRLTVL.

The rearrangement links TRBV7-6 to TRBJ2-6, with 8 bases aligning to TRBD1. Germline CDR1 is SGHVS and CDR2 is FNYEAQ. CDR3 length: 17 residues. V dropped 6 bases and J dropped 2; count of bases not matched to a gene: 9. CDR3 sequence: CASSKGQGVPGANVLTF. DNA of the CDR3: TGTGCCAGCAGTAAAGGACAGGGCGTCCCTGGGGCCAACGTCCTGACTTTC.

The gene calls are TRBV5-8 and TRBJ2-7; 7 bases agree with TRBD1. The CDR3 loop spans 16 amino acids. Germline CDR1 is SGHTS and CDR2 is YDEGEE. J was trimmed by 0 bases and V by 1 base; bases with no gene match: 7. The CDR3 region has the DNA TGTGCCAGCAGCTTGAGACAGGGAAAGAGCTCCTACGAGCAGTACTTC. It specifies CASSLRQGKSSYEQYF.

The rearrangement uses TRBV19 and TRBJ2-7; 10 bases align to TRBD1. Germline V gene data show CDR1 as LNHDA and CDR2 as SQIVND (reference sequence). CDR3 size: 14 residues. The junction had 4 bases not matched to a gene; V was cut back by 5 bases and J by 3 bases. CDR3 in amino acids: CASSWDRGNYEQYF. CDR3 DNA sequence: TGTGCCAGTAGTTGGGACAGGGGAAACTACGAGCAGTACTTC.

The chain is built from TRBV20-1 and TRBJ2-5, with D possibly matching TRBD2 (5 bases). Trimming cost V 5 bases and J 5 bases, with 9 bases left between them. Germline V gene lookup returns CDR1 DFQATT and CDR2 SNEGSKA (reference sequence). The CDR3 has 11 amino acids. CDR3 nucleotides: TGCAGTGCTTTCCCGGGGGAGACCCAGTACTTC. Its translation: CSAFPGETQYF.

The chain employs TRBV21-1 and TRBJ2-5; the listed D gene, TRBD2, was not tested against the DNA. TRBV21-1 is recorded as a pseudogene. The CDR3 extends over 18 amino acids. The CDR3 region is CASSKLETSGYYQETQYF. In DNA form, the CDR3 reads TGTGCCAGCAGCAAACTTGAGACTAGCGGGTACTACCAAGAGACCCAGTACTTC.

This chain joins TRBV7-2 and TRBJ1-2, with D possibly matching TRBD1 (5 bases). CDR1 is SGHTA, CDR2 FQGNSA, per germline. The CDR3 contains 12 residues. V lost 5 bases, J lost 8 bases, and 12 bases lay in between. CDR3 loop: CASSLAGGGYTF. CDR3 nucleotide sequence: TGTGCCAGCAGCCTCGCCGGGGGGGGCTACACCTTC.

The table lists this clone with a count of one. The genes are TRBV19 and TRBJ2-5; 9 bases line up with TRBD2. Unmatched junction bases numbered 10, after V lost 6 bases and J lost 2 bases. CDR3 length equals 16 residues. Germline CDR1 and CDR2: LNHDA and SQIVND (reference sequence). The CDR3 nucleotides are TGTGCCAGTAGCATGGCGGGAGGGGGGGAACAAGAGACCCAGTACTTC. It translates to CASSMAGGGEQETQYF.